The present T cell receptor beta chain was sequenced within a study of neurological immune-mediated disorders. Each TCR transcript was tagged with a 10-nucleotide random UMI during 5'RACE. TCRdb itself ran the 5' RACE reads through MiXCR, one entry per CDR3 protein. The sample consists of roughly 31,000 distinct CDR3 sequences, approximately 4.5% of them appearing once. This clonotype was seen at least ten times. Deletions cut 5 bases from V and 0 bases from J, with 10 bases between. This CDR3 comprises 14 residues. Germline CDR1 is LGHNA and CDR2 is YNFKEQ. Volunteers at a blood bank in Maryland, USA, were the healthy controls.

This TCR derives from a man younger than 35 in good health. The sequenced sample consisted of PBMCs. The chain couples TRBV4-2 to TRBJ1-2; D call uncertain. This CDR3 reads CASSNQTANYGYTF. CDR3 nucleotides: TGTGCCAGCAGCAATCAGACGGCTAACTATGGCTACACCTTC.